This T cell receptor beta chain was sequenced during a study of identical twins. Study-level points and caveats: Cord blood beta clonotypes that were abundant carried fewer insertions, and memory repertoires showed no such trend. Weaker excess twin sharing was seen among beta out-of-frame sequences.

V shed 5 bases, J shed 4 bases, and the junction held 7 bases outside the gene matches. Germline lookup yields CDR1 SGHTA and CDR2 FQGTGA. This CDR3 is built from 14 residues. MiXCR, run by TCRdb on the 5' RACE reads, gives a single entry per CDR3 protein. The sample has 600,000 to 800,000 distinct CDR3 sequences, 21% seen once. This clonotype came up a few times. Its antigen is unknown. The same data also contributed to another study, on T cells expressing NK-cell markers. This second study says: Researchers report these clonotypes also headed the CD3+CD56-NKG2C+ fraction in a handful of donors. Evidence did not settle whether expanded NKG2C+ T cell clones targeted HCMV.

The gene calls are TRBV7-3 and TRBJ1-1; 7 bases align to TRBD1. This receptor was obtained from a young woman in good health. Source material: PBMCs. Here the CDR3 reads CASSMTGTFTEAFF. The CDR3 DNA follows: TGTGCCAGCAGCATGACAGGGACTTTCACTGAAGCTTTCTTT.